The clone carrying this T cell receptor beta chain was seen repeatedly, ten times or more. By 5'RACE with 10-nucleotide random UMIs, the cDNA was made. Whenever a sequencing run was performed, it yielded over 190 million TCR-beta sequences from 15-18 subjects. One entry per CDR3 protein results from TCRdb running MiXCR on the 5' RACE reads. The sample carries tens of thousands of distinct CDR3 sequences, 15% recorded once. This sample is part of a study of neurological immune-mediated disorders. Between the trimmed V and J ends, which lost 10 bases and 5 bases, there was a span of 14 bases. CDR3 length: 13 residues. The germline V gene encodes CDR1 KGHDR and CDR2 SFDVKD.

The sample consisted of PBMCs. This TCR came from a female donor with HTLV-1-associated myelopathy (HAM/TSP). This sequence joins TRBV24-1 and TRBJ2-1; tentative D call: TRBD2 (5 bases). CDR3 DNA sequence: TGTGCCACTTCCACCGGGATGAACAATGAGCAGTTCTTC. As protein: CATSTGMNNEQFF.